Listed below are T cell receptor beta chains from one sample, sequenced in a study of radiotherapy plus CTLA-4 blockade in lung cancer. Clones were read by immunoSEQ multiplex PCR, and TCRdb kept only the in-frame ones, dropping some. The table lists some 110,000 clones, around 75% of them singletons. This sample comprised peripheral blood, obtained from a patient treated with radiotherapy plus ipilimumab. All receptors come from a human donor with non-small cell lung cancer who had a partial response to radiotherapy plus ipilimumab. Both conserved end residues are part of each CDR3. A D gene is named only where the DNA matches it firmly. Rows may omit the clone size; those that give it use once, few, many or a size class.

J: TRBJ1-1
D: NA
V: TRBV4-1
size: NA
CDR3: CASSQEMDINTEAFF
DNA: TGCGCCAGCAGCCAAGAGATGGACATTAACACTGAAGCTTTCTTT

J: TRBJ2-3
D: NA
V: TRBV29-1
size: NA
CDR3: CSVPRQQTTDTQYF
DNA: TGCAGCGTCCCCAGACAGCAGACCACAGATACGCAGTATTTT

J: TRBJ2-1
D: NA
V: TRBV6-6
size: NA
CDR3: CASSYDSFNEQFF
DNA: TGTGCCAGCAGTTACGACAGCTTCAATGAGCAGTTCTTC

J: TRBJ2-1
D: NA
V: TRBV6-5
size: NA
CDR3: CASSSRQASSYNEQFF
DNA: TGTGCCAGCAGTTCCAGACAGGCAAGCTCCTACAATGAGCAGTTCTTC

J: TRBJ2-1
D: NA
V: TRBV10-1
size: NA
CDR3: CASRAGQYNEQFF
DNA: TGCGCCAGCAGGGCGGGACAGTACAATGAGCAGTTCTTC

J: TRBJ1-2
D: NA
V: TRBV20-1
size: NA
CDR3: CSARVYGYTF
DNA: TGCAGTGCTAGAGTATATGGCTACACCTTC

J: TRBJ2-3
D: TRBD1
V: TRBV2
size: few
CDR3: CASNGQGTDTQYF
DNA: TGTGCCAGCAATGGACAGGGGACAGATACGCAGTATTTT

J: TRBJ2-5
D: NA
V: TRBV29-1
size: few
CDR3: CSAGGPQGWGETQYF
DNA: TGCAGCGCTGGTGGCCCACAGGGTTGGGGGGAGACCCAGTACTTC

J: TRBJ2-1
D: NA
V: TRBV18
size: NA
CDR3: CASSPPGAGVSNEQFF
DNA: TGTGCCAGCTCACCGCCGGGGGCGGGAGTGAGCAATGAGCAGTTCTTC

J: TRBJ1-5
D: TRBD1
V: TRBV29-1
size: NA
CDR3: CSVGETGGTTPQHF
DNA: TGCAGCGTTGGTGAAACAGGGGGTACGACGCCCCAGCATTTT

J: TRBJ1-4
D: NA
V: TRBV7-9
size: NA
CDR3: CASSLQYEKLFF
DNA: TGTGCCAGCAGCTTACAGTACGAAAAACTGTTTTTT

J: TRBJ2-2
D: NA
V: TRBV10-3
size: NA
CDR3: CANTNTGELFF
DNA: TGTGCCAACACGAACACCGGGGAGCTGTTTTTT

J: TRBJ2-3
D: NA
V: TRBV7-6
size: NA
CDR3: CASSDDLDTQYF
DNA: TGTGCCAGCAGCGACGACTTAGATACGCAGTATTTT

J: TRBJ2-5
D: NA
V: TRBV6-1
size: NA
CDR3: CASSEFRGETQYF
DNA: TGTGCCAGCAGTGAATTTCGGGGAGAGACCCAGTACTTC

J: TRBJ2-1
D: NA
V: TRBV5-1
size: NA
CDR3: CASSLEGRPSYNEQFF
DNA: TGCGCCAGCAGCTTGGAAGGGAGGCCCTCCTACAATGAGCAGTTCTTC

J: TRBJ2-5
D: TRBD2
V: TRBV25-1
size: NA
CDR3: CASTLTSVYQETQYF
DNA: TGTGCCAGCACCCTGACTAGCGTCTATCAAGAGACCCAGTACTTC